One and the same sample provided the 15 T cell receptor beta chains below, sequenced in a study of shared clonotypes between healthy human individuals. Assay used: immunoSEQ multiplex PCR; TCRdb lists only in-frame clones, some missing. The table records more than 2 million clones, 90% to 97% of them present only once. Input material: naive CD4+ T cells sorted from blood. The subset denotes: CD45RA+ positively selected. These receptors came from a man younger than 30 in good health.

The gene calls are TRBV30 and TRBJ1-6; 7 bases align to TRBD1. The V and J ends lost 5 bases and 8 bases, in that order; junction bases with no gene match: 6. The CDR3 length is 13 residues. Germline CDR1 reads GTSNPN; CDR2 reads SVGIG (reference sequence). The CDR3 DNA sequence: TGTGCCTGGGATCCCACAGGGGATTCACCCCTCCACTTT. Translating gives CAWDPTGDSPLHF.

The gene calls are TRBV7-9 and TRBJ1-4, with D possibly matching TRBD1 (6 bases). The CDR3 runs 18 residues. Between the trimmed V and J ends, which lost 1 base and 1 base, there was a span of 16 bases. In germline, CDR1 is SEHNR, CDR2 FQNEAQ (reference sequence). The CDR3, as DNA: TGTGCCAGCAGCTTAGAGCAGGGGAGGCGTCTAACTAATGAAAAACTGTTTTTT. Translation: CASSLEQGRRLTNEKLFF.

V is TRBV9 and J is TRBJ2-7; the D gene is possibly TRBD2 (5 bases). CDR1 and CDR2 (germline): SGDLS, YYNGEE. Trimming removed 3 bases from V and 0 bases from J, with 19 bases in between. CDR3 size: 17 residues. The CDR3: CASSEGPQRTNSYEQYF. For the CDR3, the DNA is TGTGCCAGCAGCGAGGGCCCCCAGCGGACCAACTCCTACGAGCAGTACTTC.

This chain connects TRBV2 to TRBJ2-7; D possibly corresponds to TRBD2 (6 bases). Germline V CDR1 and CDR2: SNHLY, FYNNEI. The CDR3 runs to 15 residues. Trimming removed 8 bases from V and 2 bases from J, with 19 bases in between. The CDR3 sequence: CASSVTGVGPYEQYF. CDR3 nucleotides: TGTGCCAGCTCAGTGACGGGAGTGGGCCCCTACGAGCAGTACTTC.

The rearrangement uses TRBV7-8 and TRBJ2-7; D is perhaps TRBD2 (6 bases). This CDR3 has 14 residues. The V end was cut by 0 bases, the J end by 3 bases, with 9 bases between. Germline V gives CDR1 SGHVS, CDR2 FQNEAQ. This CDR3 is CASSLAGRGYEQYF. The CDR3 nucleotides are TGTGCCAGCAGCTTAGCGGGGCGGGGCTACGAGCAGTACTTC.

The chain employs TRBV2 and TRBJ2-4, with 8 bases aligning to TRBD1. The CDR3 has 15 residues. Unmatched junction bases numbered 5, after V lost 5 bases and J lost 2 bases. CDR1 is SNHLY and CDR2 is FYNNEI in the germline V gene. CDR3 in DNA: TGTGCCAGCAGTCGACAGGGGTCCACCAAAAACATTCAGTACTTC. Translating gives CASSRQGSTKNIQYF.

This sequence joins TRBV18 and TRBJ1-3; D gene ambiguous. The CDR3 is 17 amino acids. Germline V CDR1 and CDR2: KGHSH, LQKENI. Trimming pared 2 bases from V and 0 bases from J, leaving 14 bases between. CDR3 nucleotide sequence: TGTGCCAGCTCACCAGTGAGCGAGACGACCTCTGGAAACACCATATATTTT. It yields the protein CASSPVSETTSGNTIYF.

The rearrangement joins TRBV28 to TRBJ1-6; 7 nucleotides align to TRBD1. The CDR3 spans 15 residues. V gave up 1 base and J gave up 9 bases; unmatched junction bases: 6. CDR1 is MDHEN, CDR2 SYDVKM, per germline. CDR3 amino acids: CASSLYGQVGSPLHF. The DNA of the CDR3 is TGTGCCAGCAGTTTATACGGACAGGTCGGTTCACCCCTCCACTTT.

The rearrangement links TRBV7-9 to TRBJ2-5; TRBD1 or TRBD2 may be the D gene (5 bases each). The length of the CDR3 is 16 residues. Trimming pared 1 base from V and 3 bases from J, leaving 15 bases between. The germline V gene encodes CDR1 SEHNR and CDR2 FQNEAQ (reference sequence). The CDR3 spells CASSLGLPGPEETQYF. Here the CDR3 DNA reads TGTGCCAGCAGCTTAGGTCTTCCGGGACCAGAAGAGACCCAGTACTTC.

CDR3 sequence: CASSPVSGLPQPQHF. CDR3 DNA: TGTGCCAGCAGCCCCGTGAGTGGATTGCCTCAGCCCCAGCATTTT. The rearrangement joins TRBV7-2 to TRBJ1-5, with D unclear. Between the trimmed V and J ends, which lost 5 bases and 6 bases, there was a span of 17 bases. Germline V gene lookup returns CDR1 SGHTA and CDR2 FQGNSA. CDR3 size: 15 residues.

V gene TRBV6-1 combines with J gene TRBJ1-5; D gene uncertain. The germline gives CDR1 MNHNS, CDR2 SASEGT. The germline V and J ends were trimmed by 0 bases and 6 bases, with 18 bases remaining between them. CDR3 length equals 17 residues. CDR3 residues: CASSEARTGSLGQPQHF. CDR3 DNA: TGTGCCAGCAGTGAAGCTAGAACTGGGTCCTTGGGTCAGCCCCAGCATTTT.

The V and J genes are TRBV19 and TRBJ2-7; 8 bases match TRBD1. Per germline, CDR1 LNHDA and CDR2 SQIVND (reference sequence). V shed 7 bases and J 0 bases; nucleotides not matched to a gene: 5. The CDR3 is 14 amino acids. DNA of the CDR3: TGTGCCAGTACCGCCGACAGGGGCTCCTACGAGCAGTACTTC. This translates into CASTADRGSYEQYF.

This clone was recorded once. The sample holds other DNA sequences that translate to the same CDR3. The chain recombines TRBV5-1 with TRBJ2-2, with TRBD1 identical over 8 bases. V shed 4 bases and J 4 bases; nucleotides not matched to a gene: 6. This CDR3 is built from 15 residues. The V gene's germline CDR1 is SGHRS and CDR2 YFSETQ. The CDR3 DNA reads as TGCGCCAGCAGCCTACCCACAGGGGGCACCGGGGAGCTGTTTTTT. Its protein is CASSLPTGGTGELFF.

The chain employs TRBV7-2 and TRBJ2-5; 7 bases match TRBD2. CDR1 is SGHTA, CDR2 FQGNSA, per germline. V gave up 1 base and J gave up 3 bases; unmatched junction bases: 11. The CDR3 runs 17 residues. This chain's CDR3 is CASSLGFAAGEEETQYF. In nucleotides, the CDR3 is TGTGCCAGCAGCTTAGGGTTTGCCGCGGGGGAGGAAGAGACCCAGTACTTC.

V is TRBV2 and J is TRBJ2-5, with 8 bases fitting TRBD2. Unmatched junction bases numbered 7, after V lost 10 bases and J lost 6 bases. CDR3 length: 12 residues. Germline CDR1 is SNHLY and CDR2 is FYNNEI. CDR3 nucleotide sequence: TGTGCCACCAGGACTAGCACGAAGACCCAGTACTTC. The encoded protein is CATRTSTKTQYF. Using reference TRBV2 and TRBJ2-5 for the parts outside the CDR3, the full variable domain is EPEVTQTPSHQVTQMGQEVILRCVPISNHLYFYWYRQILGQKVEFLVSFYNNEISEKSEIFDDQFSVERPDGSNFTLKIRSTKLEDSAMYFCATRTSTKTQYFGPGTRLLVL.